Listed below are T cell receptor beta chains from one sample, sequenced in a study of blood T cell repertoires in COVID-19. Measured with immunoSEQ multiplex PCR; TCRdb has only the in-frame clones, and not every one. The table has roughly 200,000 clones, 75% to 85% seen once. Material for sequencing was peripheral blood. These receptor sequences come from a woman aged 35 to 49 with COVID-19, enrolled during active disease. The CDR3 runs from the conserved cysteine through the conserved F or W. A D gene is named only where the DNA matches it firmly. For some rows the clone size is stated as once, few or many, or as a class when expanded; others skip it.

J,V,size,D,CDR3,DNA
TRBJ2-3,TRBV7-2,-,-,CASSLGRLASWDF,TGTGCCAGCAGCTTAGGTAGATTGGCTAGCTGGGATTTT
TRBJ2-2,TRBV5-1,-,-,CASSLEDTPNTGELFF,TGCGCCAGCAGCTTGGAGGACACTCCGAACACCGGGGAGCTGTTTTTT
TRBJ2-1,TRBV27,-,TRBD2,CASNSLAGDYNEQFF,TGTGCCAGCAACTCGTTAGCGGGGGACTACAATGAGCAGTTCTTC
TRBJ2-4,TRBV28,-,-,CASTSGRPDIQYF,TGTGCCAGCACCTCGGGAAGGCCTGACATTCAGTACTTC
TRBJ1-2,TRBV7-2,-,TRBD1,CASSLGQGYGYTF,TGTGCCAGCAGCTTAGGACAGGGCTATGGCTACACCTTC
TRBJ2-1,TRBV10-1,-,-,CASSPGRSYNEQFF,TGCGCCAGCTCCCCGGGGAGGTCCTACAATGAGCAGTTCTTC
TRBJ1-2,TRBV7-9,-,-,CAIPSPAENYGYTF,TGTGCCATCCCCTCCCCGGCGGAAAACTATGGCTACACCTTC
TRBJ2-1,TRBV6-5,-,-,CASRRLGEQFF,TGTGCCAGCAGGAGGCTGGGTGAGCAGTTCTTC
TRBJ1-2,TRBV7-9,-,-,CASSSSLGVTRGIYGYTF,TGTGCCAGCAGCTCTAGTTTAGGCGTTACTCGGGGGATCTATGGCTACACCTTC
TRBJ1-6,TRBV2,-,TRBD1,CATTGGSSYNSPLHF,TGTGCCACAACAGGGGGGAGCTCCTATAATTCACCCCTCCACTTT
TRBJ1-2,TRBV3-1/TRBV3-2,-,-,CASSPLGNYGYTF,TGTGCCAGCAGTCCCCTCGGGAACTATGGCTACACCTTC
TRBJ2-5,TRBV5-1,-,-,CASRPQGFSETQYF,TGCGCCAGCAGACCTCAGGGGTTTTCGGAGACCCAGTACTTC
TRBJ1-5,TRBV2,few,TRBD1,CASSPGQANQPQHF,TGTGCCAGCAGTCCGGGACAGGCCAATCAGCCCCAGCATTTT
TRBJ1-1,TRBV30,once,TRBD1,CAWSVRFLFTGTGAANTEAFF,TGTGCCTGGAGTGTACGGTTTTTGTTTACAGGGACAGGGGCAGCGAACACTGAAGCTTTCTTT
TRBJ2-7,TRBV5-4,-,TRBD1,CASSKRTGYYEQYF,TGTGCCAGCAGCAAGAGGACAGGGTACTACGAGCAGTACTTC
TRBJ1-2,TRBV29-1,-,TRBD1,CSVDGGTGGYGYTF,TGCAGCGTTGATGGGGGGACAGGGGGTTATGGCTACACCTTC
TRBJ2-7,TRBV4-2,-,-,CASSQDSGFLLEQYF,TGTGCCAGCAGCCAAGATTCAGGTTTCCTTCTCGAGCAGTACTTC
TRBJ1-1,TRBV11-2,-,-,CASSGGSFEAFF,TGTGCCAGCAGCGGCGGGAGTTTCGAAGCTTTCTTT
TRBJ2-7,TRBV7-8,few,-,CASSLVRLGEQYF,TGTGCCAGCAGCTTAGTTCGTCTCGGCGAGCAGTACTTC
TRBJ2-7,TRBV4-1,once,TRBD2,CASSQTSGTYEQYF,TGCGCCAGCAGCCAGACTAGCGGGACCTACGAGCAGTACTTC
TRBJ1-1,TRBV28,-,-,CASSLWGRAFF,TGTGCCAGCAGTTTATGGGGGCGGGCTTTCTTT
TRBJ2-1,TRBV30,-,TRBD1,CAWRPGQNYNEQFF,TGTGCCTGGAGACCGGGACAGAATTACAATGAGCAGTTCTTC
TRBJ1-2,TRBV6-1,few,-,CASSELGGYGYTF,TGTGCCAGCAGTGAATTAGGGGGATACGGCTACACCTTC
TRBJ2-3,TRBV4-2,-,TRBD2,CASSPGLAGGGDTQYF,TGTGCCAGCAGCCCCGGACTAGCGGGGGGAGGAGATACGCAGTATTTT
TRBJ2-7,TRBV10-3,-,-,CAIRSPGDGSEQYF,TGTGCCATCAGGAGCCCGGGAGATGGATCCGAGCAGTACTTC
TRBJ1-1,TRBV19,-,-,CASSKDSGTEAFF,TGTGCCAGTAGTAAGGACAGTGGGACTGAAGCTTTCTTT
TRBJ2-3,TRBV25-1,-,-,CASSRQGIDTQYF,TGTGCCAGCAGTAGGCAGGGAATAGATACGCAGTATTTT
TRBJ2-1,TRBV4-1,-,TRBD2,CASSLVGLAGGTSSYNEQFF,TGCGCCAGCAGCCTAGTGGGACTAGCGGGGGGGACTAGCTCCTACAATGAGCAGTTCTTC
TRBJ2-3,TRBV27,-,TRBD2,CASRGTSGGTDTQYF,TGTGCCAGCAGGGGGACTAGCGGAGGCACAGATACGCAGTATTTT
TRBJ2-6,TRBV19,-,-,CASSRSGSGANVLTF,TGTGCCAGTAGTCGGTCAGGTTCTGGGGCCAACGTCCTGACTTTC
TRBJ1-4,TRBV7-9,-,-,CASSSIATNEKLFF,TGTGCCAGCAGTTCTATAGCAACTAATGAAAAACTGTTTTTT
TRBJ2-2,TRBV10-3,-,TRBD1,CAIRRTGTNTGELFF,TGTGCCATCAGAAGGACAGGGACGAACACCGGGGAGCTGTTTTTT
TRBJ1-2,TRBV19,-,-,CASSTGTMSYTF,TGTGCCAGTTCAACCGGGACAATGAGCTACACCTTC
TRBJ2-2,TRBV2,-,-,CASRLEGSTGELFF,TGTGCCAGCAGGTTAGAGGGTTCCACCGGGGAGCTGTTTTTT
TRBJ2-6,TRBV2,-,-,CARALSSGANVLTF,TGTGCCCGCGCCCTATCCTCTGGGGCCAACGTCCTGACTTTC
TRBJ1-1,TRBV6-5,once,-,CASSSPTHLNTEAFF,TGTGCCAGCAGTTCCCCGACTCATTTGAACACTGAAGCTTTCTTT
TRBJ2-1,TRBV6-4,-,TRBD2,CASSDSRLAGADEQFF,TGTGCCAGCAGTGACTCCCGGCTAGCGGGAGCAGATGAGCAGTTCTTC
TRBJ1-1,TRBV21-1,-,-,CASSKTAGTGFTEAFF,TGTGCCAGCAGCAAAACGGCCGGGACAGGGTTCACTGAAGCTTTCTTT
TRBJ2-3,TRBV27,-,TRBD2,CASSPAPGLSLTDTQYF,TGTGCCAGCAGTCCGGCGCCGGGACTAAGCTTAACAGATACGCAGTATTTT
TRBJ1-1,TRBV2,-,-,CASRSLGVNPNTEAFF,TGTGCCAGCAGATCGTTAGGGGTCAACCCCAACACTGAAGCTTTCTTT
TRBJ1-1,TRBV7-9,-,-,CASSFWRASMNTEAFF,TGTGCCAGCAGCTTTTGGCGGGCGTCTATGAACACTGAAGCTTTCTTT
TRBJ1-1,TRBV29-1,-,-,CSVQGNTEAFF,TGCAGCGTACAGGGGAACACTGAAGCTTTCTTT
TRBJ1-2,TRBV28,-,TRBD1,CASRQPGTATNYGYTF,TGTGCCAGCAGGCAACCCGGGACAGCCACTAACTATGGCTACACCTTC
TRBJ1-2,TRBV3-1/TRBV3-2,-,-,CASSQVAGGYTF,TGTGCCAGCAGCCAAGTAGCGGGGGGCTACACCTTC
TRBJ2-5,TRBV14,-,TRBD2,CASSPRQREGLGETQYF,TGTGCCAGCAGCCCAAGACAGCGGGAGGGCCTCGGAGAGACCCAGTACTTC
TRBJ1-1,TRBV30,few,-,CAWGDGYEAFF,TGTGCCTGGGGAGACGGTTATGAAGCTTTCTTT
TRBJ2-1,TRBV5-5,-,TRBD2,CASSAWGTSGEQFF,TGTGCCAGCAGCGCTTGGGGGACTAGCGGTGAGCAGTTCTTC
TRBJ2-7,TRBV18,-,TRBD1,CASSLMTGPYEQYF,TGTGCCAGCTCACTGATGACAGGGCCCTACGAGCAGTACTTC
TRBJ2-5,TRBV6-5,few,TRBD2,CASKAGGPQETQYF,TGTGCCAGCAAAGCGGGGGGCCCGCAAGAGACCCAGTACTTC
TRBJ2-1,TRBV9,-,-,CASSARRNEQFF,TGTGCCAGCAGCGCTAGGCGGAATGAGCAGTTCTTC
TRBJ2-3,TRBV5-1,-,TRBD1,CASMFTGVTDTQYF,TGCGCCAGCATGTTCACAGGGGTTACAGATACGCAGTATTTT
TRBJ1-2,TRBV2,few,-,CASSVQGGSYGYTF,TGTGCCAGCAGTGTGCAGGGAGGTAGCTATGGCTACACCTTC
TRBJ2-7,TRBV25-1,-,TRBD1,CASSDLPGRQGRDEQYF,TGTGCCAGCAGTGATCTCCCCGGCAGACAGGGTAGGGACGAGCAGTACTTC